A single sample gave rise to the 7 T cell receptor beta chains below, sequenced in a study of prognosis after radiotherapy for stage I lung cancer. TCR beta CDR3 was amplified from genomic DNA by two-round multiplex PCR. Primers specific to each TRBV and TRBJ gene were used in first-round PCR. TCRdb reprocessed the multiplex PCR reads via MiXCR and lists one record per CDR3 protein. The sample has 20,000 to 30,000 distinct CDR3 sequences; 35% to 40% are singletons. The sample here was PBMCs, taken before or after stereotactic body radiation therapy (not recorded which). The receptors derive from a donor aged 50 or older with non-small cell lung cancer.

Note on this clonotype: An end of the junction does not agree with germline; a read error may underlie this. The genes are TRBV7-9 and TRBJ2-5, with D unresolved. Germline CDR1 SEHNR, CDR2 FQNEAQ (reference sequence). There are 11 residues in the CDR3. DNA of the CDR3: TGTGCCAGCAGCAACCAGGAGACCCAGTACTTC. Protein sequence: CASSNQETQYF.

The table lists this clonotype with many counts. This chain links TRBV24-1 with TRBJ2-3; no reliable D call. The germline V gene has CDR1 KGHDR and CDR2 SFDVKD. Trimming stripped 8 bases from V and 4 bases from J, with 12 bases between. The CDR3 has 13 amino acids. Here the CDR3 reads CATTRMSPDTQYF. In DNA form, the CDR3 reads TGTGCCACCACCCGAATGTCCCCAGATACGCAGTATTTT.

In this sample, this clonotype turned up many times. This chain joins TRBV7-2 and TRBJ2-5, with TRBD2 as a possible D gene (5 bases). Deletions cut 3 bases from V and 9 bases from J, with 14 bases between. Germline values: CDR1 SGHTA, CDR2 FQGNSA. The CDR3 sequence is 13 residues long. CDR3 region: CASSFPGSLAQYF. The CDR3 DNA reads TGTGCCAGCAGCTTCCCGGGGTCCCTGGCCCAGTACTTC.

This clonotype was counted ten times or more. The V gene is TRBV3-1, the J gene TRBJ1-1; 7 bases match TRBD1. This CDR3 has 15 residues. Losses at the gene ends were 6 bases for V and 7 bases for J; bases not matched to a gene: 14. From germline, CDR1 is LGHDT and CDR2 YNNKEL (reference sequence). CDR3 region: CASSLSSGTAVEAFF. DNA for the CDR3: TGTGCCAGCAGTCTCTCATCCGGGACAGCAGTTGAAGCTTTCTTT.

The table lists this clonotype with many counts. The genes are TRBV7-3 and TRBJ2-2; TRBD2 matches at 11 bases. V was clipped by 4 bases and J by 5 bases; unmatched bases: 3. Germline assignment: CDR1 SGHTA and CDR2 FQGTGA. CDR3 length: 15 amino acids. DNA of the CDR3: TGTGCCAGCAGCTCCCGGACTAGCGGGACCGGGGAGCTGTTTTTT. Amino acids: CASSSRTSGTGELFF.

At least ten counts were recorded for this clonotype. The J gene is TRBJ2-2, the V gene TRBV9, with 9 bases matching TRBD1. Trimming at V came to 2 bases and at J to 3 bases, leaving 5 bases not matched to a gene. The CDR3 totals 16 residues. Germline V gene lookup returns CDR1 SGDLS and CDR2 YYNGEE. The CDR3 here is CASSVTGQGYTGELFF. CDR3 sequence (DNA): TGTGCCAGCAGCGTTACAGGACAGGGGTACACCGGGGAGCTGTTTTTT.

The sample holds many counts of this clonotype. This chain links TRBV19 with TRBJ1-1; no firm D call. Germline values: CDR1 LNHDA, CDR2 SQIVND (reference sequence). V was cut by 1 base and J by 8 bases, with 8 bases left in between. CDR3 size: 12 residues. The DNA of the CDR3 is TGTGCCAGTAGTATAGGAGGAGCGGAAGCTTTCTTT. Translation: CASSIGGAEAFF.